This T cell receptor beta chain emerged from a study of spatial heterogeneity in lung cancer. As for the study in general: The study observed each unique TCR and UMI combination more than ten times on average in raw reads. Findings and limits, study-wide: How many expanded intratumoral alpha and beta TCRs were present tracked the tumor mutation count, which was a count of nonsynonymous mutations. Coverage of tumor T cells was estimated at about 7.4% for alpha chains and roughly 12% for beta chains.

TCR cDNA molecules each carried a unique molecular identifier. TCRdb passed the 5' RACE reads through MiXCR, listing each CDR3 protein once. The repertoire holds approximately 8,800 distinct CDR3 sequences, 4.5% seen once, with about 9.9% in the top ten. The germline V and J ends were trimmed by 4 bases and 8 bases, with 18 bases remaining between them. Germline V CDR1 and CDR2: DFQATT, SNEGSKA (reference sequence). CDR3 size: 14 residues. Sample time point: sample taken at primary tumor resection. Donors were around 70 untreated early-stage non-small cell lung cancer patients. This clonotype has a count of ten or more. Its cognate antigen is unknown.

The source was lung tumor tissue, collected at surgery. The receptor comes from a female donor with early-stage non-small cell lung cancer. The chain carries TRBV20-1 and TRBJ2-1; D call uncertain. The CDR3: CSANGQIATDEQFF. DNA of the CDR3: TGCAGTGCTAACGGTCAAATCGCTACCGATGAGCAGTTCTTC.